The 10 T cell receptor beta chains below all came from one sample that was sequenced in a study of T cell changes during pregnancy in multiple sclerosis. Repertoires were generated with immunoSEQ multiplex PCR, while TCRdb's copy carries only in-frame clones and drops some. Among some 28,000 clones listed, roughly 89% were seen once. The starting material was CD8+ T cells from peripheral blood mononuclear cells, obtained before pregnancy. The receptors come from a female donor with multiple sclerosis, enrolled in a pregnancy study.

The CDR3, as DNA: TGTGCCAGCAGCTTAACCGCGGACAGGGCTAACTATGGCTACACCTTC. This sequence encodes CASSLTADRANYGYTF. The chain links TRBV11-2 to TRBJ1-2; TRBD1 matches at 8 bases. V shed 2 bases and J 0 bases; nucleotides not matched to a gene: 5. Germline V gene lookup returns CDR1 SGHAT and CDR2 FQNNGV. The CDR3 length is 16 residues.

The V gene is TRBV19, the J gene TRBJ2-2; tentative D call: TRBD2 (6 bases). The germline gives CDR1 LNHDA, CDR2 SQIVND (reference sequence). Trimming left V 7 bases short and J 3 bases short, with 18 bases between. The CDR3 has 16 amino acids. CDR3 coding DNA: TGTGCCAGTACTAATATCGGCAGGGAGGACACCGGGGAGCTGTTTTTT. It specifies CASTNIGREDTGELFF.

The chain combines TRBV9 with TRBJ1-1; D possibly corresponds to TRBD1 (5 bases). Germline V lookup: CDR1 SGDLS, CDR2 YYNGEE. CDR3 length equals 14 residues. The V and J ends lost 4 bases and 5 bases respectively, with 15 bases between them. CDR3 nucleotides: TGTGCCAGCAGCCCCCCGGGGGATTTGACTGAAGCTTTCTTT. Protein product: CASSPPGDLTEAFF.

V is TRBV6-1 and J is TRBJ1-1; a possible D gene is TRBD1 (5 bases). Trimming shortened V by 2 bases and J by 4 bases, and 14 bases separated the two germline ends. CDR3 size: 15 residues. The germline gives CDR1 MNHNS, CDR2 SASEGT. Here the CDR3 DNA reads TGTGCCAGCAGTGAACCCGGCCAGGGCCCCACTGAAGCTTTCTTT. It yields the protein CASSEPGQGPTEAFF.

This sequence joins TRBV4-1 and TRBJ1-6, with 9 bases aligning to TRBD1. CDR1 is MGHRA, CDR2 YSYEKL, per germline. This CDR3 is built from 14 residues. With 4 bases clipped from V and 8 bases from J, the junction kept 3 bases outside the gene matches. The CDR3 is CASSLRTGDSPLHF. CDR3 bases: TGCGCCAGCAGCCTCCGGACAGGGGATTCACCCCTCCACTTT.

This chain links TRBV7-2 with TRBJ2-6; D is possibly TRBD2 (6 bases). The germline V gene has CDR1 SGHTA and CDR2 FQGNSA. The ends were cut back, 5 bases at V and 0 bases at J, with 17 bases in the middle. The CDR3 is 18 amino acids. The CDR3 bases are TGTGCCAGCAGCCTCACTACAGGACTACGCTCTGGGGCCAACGTCCTGACTTTC. It codes for CASSLTTGLRSGANVLTF. The full variable domain, completed using reference TRBV7-2 and TRBJ2-6, is GAGVSQSPSNKVTEKGKDVELRCDPISGHTALYWYRQSLGQGLEFLIYFQGNSAPDKSGLPSDRFSAERTGGSVSTLTIQRTQQEDSAVYLCASSLTTGLRSGANVLTFGAGSRLTVL.

The chain has TRBV5-4 and TRBJ1-6, with unresolved D. The CDR3 contains 15 residues. In germline, CDR1 is SGHNT, CDR2 YYREEE (reference sequence). V was shortened by 2 bases and J by 7 bases, with 13 bases between the two germline ends. DNA of the CDR3: TGTGCCAGCAGCTTCTTCGACGGGAGAAATTCACCCCTCCACTTT. Its protein is CASSFFDGRNSPLHF.

The rearrangement links TRBV7-3 to TRBJ1-2, with 8 bases matching TRBD1. Germline CDR1 and CDR2: SGHTA and FQGTGA. The CDR3 is 13 residues long. V was clipped by 3 bases and J by 7 bases; unmatched bases: 4. CDR3 DNA: TGTGCCAGCAGCTTGGACAGGGATGGTGGCTACACCTTC. It is translated as CASSLDRDGGYTF.

The chain carries TRBV18 and TRBJ1-5, with 7 bases lining up with TRBD1. V gave up 2 bases and J gave up 3 bases; unmatched junction bases: 7. This CDR3 is built from 16 residues. From germline, CDR1 is KGHSH and CDR2 LQKENI. Here the CDR3 DNA reads TGTGCCAGCTCACCATCCACAGGGGTCGTCAATCAGCCCCAGCATTTT. Translated, it gives CASSPSTGVVNQPQHF. Looking up the rest from reference TRBV18 and TRBJ1-5 gives the full variable domain: NAGVMQNPRHLVRRRGQEARLRCSPMKGHSHVYWYRQLPEEGLKFMVYLQKENIIDESGMPKERFSAEFPKEGPSILRIQQVVRGDSAAYFCASSPSTGVVNQPQHFGDGTRLSIL.

The V gene is TRBV10-3, the J gene TRBJ1-1, with D perhaps TRBD1 (6 bases). CDR3 length: 14 residues. V gave up 7 bases and J gave up 1 base, with 13 bases separating them. Per germline, CDR1 ENHRY and CDR2 SYGVKD. This CDR3 is CAINDGGTNTEAFF. CDR3 coding DNA: TGTGCCATCAACGATGGGGGCACGAACACTGAAGCTTTCTTT.